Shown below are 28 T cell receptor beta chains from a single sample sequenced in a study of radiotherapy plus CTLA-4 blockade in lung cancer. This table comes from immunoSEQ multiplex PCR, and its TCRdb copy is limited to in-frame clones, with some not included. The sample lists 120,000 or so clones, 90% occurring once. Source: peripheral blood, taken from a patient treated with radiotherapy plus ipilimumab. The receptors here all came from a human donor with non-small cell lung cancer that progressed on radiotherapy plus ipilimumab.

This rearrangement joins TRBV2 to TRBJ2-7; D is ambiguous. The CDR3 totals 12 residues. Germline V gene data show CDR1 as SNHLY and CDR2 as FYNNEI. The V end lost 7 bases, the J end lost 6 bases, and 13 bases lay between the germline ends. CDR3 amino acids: CASTLGPGEQYF. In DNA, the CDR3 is TGTGCCAGCACCTTGGGTCCGGGCGAGCAGTACTTC.

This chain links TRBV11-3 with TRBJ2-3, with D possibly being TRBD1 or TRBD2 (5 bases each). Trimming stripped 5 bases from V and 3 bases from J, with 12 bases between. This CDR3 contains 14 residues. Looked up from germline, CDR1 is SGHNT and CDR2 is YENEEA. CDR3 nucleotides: TGTGCCAGCAGCCTCTGGGGACCTACAGATACGCAGTATTTT. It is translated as CASSLWGPTDTQYF.

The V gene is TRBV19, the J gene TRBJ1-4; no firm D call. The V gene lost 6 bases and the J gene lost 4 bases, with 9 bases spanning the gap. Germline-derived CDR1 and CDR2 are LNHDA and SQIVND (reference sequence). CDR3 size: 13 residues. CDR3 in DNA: TGTGCCAGTAGCCTTAGCGGTAATGAAAAACTGTTTTTT. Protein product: CASSLSGNEKLFF.

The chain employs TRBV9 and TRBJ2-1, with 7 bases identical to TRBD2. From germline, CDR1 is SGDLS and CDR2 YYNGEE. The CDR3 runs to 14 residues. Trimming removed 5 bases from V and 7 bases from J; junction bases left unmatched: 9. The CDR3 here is CASSRGGIGNEQFF. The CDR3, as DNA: TGTGCCAGCAGTAGGGGAGGGATCGGGAATGAGCAGTTCTTC.

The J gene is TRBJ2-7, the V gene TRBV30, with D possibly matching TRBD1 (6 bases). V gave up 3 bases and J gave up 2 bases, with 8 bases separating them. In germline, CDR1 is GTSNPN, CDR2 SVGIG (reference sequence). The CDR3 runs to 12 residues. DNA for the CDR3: TGTGCCTGGAGAACAGGGCCCTACGAGCAGTACTTC. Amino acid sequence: CAWRTGPYEQYF.

This CDR3 is CASFERGTYNEQFF. CDR3 DNA sequence: TGTGCCAGCTTCGAGAGGGGGACCTACAATGAGCAGTTCTTC. This chain uses TRBV6-1 with TRBJ2-1; possible D gene TRBD1, 6 bases. CDR3 size: 14 residues. Germline lookup yields CDR1 MNHNS and CDR2 SASEGT. Trimming removed 8 bases at V and 2 bases at J, with 13 bases between.

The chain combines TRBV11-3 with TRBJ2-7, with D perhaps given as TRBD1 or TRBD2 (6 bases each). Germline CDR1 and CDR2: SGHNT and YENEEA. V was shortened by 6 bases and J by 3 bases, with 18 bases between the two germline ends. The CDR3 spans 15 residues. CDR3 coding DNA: TGTGCCAGCAGTCAAAATAAAGGGGGGAACTACGAGCAGTACTTC. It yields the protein CASSQNKGGNYEQYF.

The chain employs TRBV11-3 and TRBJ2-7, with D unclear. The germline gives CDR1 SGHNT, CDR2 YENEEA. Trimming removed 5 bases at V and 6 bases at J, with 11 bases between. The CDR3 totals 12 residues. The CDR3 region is CASSHVRSEQYF. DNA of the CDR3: TGTGCCAGCAGCCATGTGCGTAGCGAGCAGTACTTC.

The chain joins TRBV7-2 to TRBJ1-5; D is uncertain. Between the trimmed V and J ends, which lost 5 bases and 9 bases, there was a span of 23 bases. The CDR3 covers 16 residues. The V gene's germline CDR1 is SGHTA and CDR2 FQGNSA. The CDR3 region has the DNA TGTGCCAGCAGCCTTATCGGATTGAACTCCGGCGGGCCCCAGCATTTT. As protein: CASSLIGLNSGGPQHF.

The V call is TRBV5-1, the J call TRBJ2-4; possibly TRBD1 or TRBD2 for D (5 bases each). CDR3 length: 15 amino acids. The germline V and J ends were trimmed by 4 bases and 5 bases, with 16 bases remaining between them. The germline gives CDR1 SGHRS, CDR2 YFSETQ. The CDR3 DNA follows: TGCGCCAGCAGCACTAACTCGGGACCTGAAAACATTCAGTACTTC. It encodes CASSTNSGPENIQYF.

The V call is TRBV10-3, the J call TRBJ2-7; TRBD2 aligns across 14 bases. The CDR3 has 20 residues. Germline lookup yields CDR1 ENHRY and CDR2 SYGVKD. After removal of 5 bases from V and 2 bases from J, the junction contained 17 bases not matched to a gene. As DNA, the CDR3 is TGTGCCATCAGTCAGATAAATGCCGGGACTAGCGGGAGCCTCCCCTACGAGCAGTACTTC. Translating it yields CAISQINAGTSGSLPYEQYF.

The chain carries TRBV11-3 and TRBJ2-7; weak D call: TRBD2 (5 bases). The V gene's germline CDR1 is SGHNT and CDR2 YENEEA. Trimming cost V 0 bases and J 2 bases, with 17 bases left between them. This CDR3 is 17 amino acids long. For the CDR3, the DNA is TGTGCCAGCAGCTTAGAATCGGGATTACAGAGACCCTACGAGCAGTACTTC. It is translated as CASSLESGLQRPYEQYF.

The CDR3 reads CASGLAQSHQPQHF. CDR3 DNA: TGTGCTAGTGGTTTGGCCCAATCCCATCAGCCCCAGCATTTT. J is TRBJ1-5 and V is TRBV12-5, with D hard to call. Per germline, CDR1 LGHNT and CDR2 FRNRAP. Trimming cost V 1 base and J 5 bases, with 9 bases left between them. The CDR3 covers 14 residues.

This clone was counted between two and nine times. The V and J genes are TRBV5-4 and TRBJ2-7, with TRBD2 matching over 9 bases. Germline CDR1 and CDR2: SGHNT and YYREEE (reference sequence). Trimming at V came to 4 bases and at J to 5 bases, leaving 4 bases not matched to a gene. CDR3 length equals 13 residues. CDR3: CASSAAGGDEQYF. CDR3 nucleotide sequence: TGTGCCAGCAGCGCCGCGGGAGGGGACGAGCAGTACTTC.

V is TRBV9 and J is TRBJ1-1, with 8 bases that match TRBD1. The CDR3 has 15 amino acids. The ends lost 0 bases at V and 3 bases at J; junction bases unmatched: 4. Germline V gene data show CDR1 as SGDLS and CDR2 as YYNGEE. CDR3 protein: CASSVDSRGHTEAFF. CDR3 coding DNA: TGTGCCAGCAGCGTAGATTCCAGGGGGCACACTGAAGCTTTCTTT. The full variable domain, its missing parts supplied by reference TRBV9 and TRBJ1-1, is DSGVTQTPKHLITATGQRVTLRCSPRSGDLSVYWYQQSLDQGLQFLIQYYNGEERAKGNILERFSAQQFPDLHSELNLSSLELGDSALYFCASSVDSRGHTEAFFGQGTRLTVV.

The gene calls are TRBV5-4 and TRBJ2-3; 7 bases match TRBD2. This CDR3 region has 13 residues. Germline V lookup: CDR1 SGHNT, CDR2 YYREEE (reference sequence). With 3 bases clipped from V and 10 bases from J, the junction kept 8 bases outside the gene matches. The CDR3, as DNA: TGTGCCAGCAGCTCGTCTAGCGGCGGGGCGCAGTATTTT. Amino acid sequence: CASSSSSGGAQYF.

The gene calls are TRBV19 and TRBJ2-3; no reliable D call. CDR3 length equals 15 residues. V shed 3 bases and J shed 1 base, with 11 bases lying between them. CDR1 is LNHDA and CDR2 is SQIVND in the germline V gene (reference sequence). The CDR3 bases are TGTGCCAGTAGTATCCCCGCTTCGGGCACAGATACGCAGTATTTT. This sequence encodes CASSIPASGTDTQYF.

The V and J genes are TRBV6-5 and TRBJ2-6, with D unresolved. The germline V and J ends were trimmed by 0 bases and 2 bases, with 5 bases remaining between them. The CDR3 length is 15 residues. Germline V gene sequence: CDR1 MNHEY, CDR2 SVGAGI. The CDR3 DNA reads TGTGCCAGCAGTTACTCCCTAGCTGGGGCCAACGTCCTGACTTTC. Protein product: CASSYSLAGANVLTF.

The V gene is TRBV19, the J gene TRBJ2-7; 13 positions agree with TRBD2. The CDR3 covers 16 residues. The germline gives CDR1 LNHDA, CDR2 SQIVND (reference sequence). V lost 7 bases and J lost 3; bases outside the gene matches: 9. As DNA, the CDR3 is TGTGCCAGTACCCCCCCCGGGACTAGCGGGATCTACGAGCAGTACTTC. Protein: CASTPPGTSGIYEQYF.

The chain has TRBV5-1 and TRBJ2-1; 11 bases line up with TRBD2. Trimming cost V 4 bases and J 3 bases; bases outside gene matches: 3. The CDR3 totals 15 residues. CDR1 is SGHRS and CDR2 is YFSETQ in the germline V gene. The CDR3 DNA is TGCGCCAGCAGCACGACTAGCGGGATCTACAATGAGCAGTTCTTC. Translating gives CASSTTSGIYNEQFF. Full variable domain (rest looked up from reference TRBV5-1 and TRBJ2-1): KAGVTQTPRYLIKTRGQQVTLSCSPISGHRSVSWYQQTPGQGLQFLFEYFSETQRNKGNFPGRFSGRQFSNSRSEMNVSTLELGDSALYLCASSTTSGIYNEQFFGPGTRLTVL.

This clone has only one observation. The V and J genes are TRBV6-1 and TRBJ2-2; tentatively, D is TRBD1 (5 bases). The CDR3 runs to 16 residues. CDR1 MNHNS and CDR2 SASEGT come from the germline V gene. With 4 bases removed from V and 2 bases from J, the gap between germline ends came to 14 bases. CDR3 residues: CASSVGAGRNTGELFF. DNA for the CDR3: TGTGCCAGCAGTGTTGGCGCAGGGCGAAACACCGGGGAGCTGTTTTTT.

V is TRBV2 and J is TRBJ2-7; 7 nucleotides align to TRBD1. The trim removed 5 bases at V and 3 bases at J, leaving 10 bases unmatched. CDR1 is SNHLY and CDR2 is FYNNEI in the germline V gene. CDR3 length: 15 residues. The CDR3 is CASSNRGHGYYEQYF. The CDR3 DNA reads TGTGCCAGCAGTAACAGGGGCCATGGTTACTACGAGCAGTACTTC.

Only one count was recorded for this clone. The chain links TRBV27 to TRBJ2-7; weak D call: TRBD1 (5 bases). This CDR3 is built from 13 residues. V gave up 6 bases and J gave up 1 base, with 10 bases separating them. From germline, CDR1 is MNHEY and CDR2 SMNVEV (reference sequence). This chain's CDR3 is CASRGLGSYEQYF. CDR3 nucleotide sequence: TGTGCCAGCAGGGGGCTAGGGTCCTACGAGCAGTACTTC.

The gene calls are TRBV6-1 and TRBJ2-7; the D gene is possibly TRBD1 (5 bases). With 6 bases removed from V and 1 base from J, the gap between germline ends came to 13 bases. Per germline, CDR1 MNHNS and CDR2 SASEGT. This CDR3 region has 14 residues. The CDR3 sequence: CASSQTRQSYEQYF. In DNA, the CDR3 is TGTGCCAGCAGCCAGACCCGACAGTCCTACGAGCAGTACTTC.

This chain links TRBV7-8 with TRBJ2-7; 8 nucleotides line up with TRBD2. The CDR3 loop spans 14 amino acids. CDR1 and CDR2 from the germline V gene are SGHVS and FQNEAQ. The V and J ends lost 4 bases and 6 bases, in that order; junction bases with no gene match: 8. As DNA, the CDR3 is TGTGCCAGCAGCTCGGACCCGGGGGGGGGCGAGCAGTACTTC. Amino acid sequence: CASSSDPGGGEQYF.

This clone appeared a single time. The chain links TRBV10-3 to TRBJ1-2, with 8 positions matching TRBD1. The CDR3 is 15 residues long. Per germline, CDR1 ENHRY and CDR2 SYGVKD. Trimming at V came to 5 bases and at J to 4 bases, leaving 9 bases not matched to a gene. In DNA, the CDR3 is TGTGCCATCAGTAATCCTGACAGGGGTTCCTATGGCTACACCTTC. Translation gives CAISNPDRGSYGYTF.

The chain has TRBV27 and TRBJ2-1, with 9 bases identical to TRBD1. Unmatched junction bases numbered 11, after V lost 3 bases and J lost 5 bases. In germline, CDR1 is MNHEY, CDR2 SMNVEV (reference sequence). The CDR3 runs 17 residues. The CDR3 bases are TGTGCCAGCAGTTTCCGTTCAACCGGGACAGGGAACAATGAGCAGTTCTTC. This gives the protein CASSFRSTGTGNNEQFF.

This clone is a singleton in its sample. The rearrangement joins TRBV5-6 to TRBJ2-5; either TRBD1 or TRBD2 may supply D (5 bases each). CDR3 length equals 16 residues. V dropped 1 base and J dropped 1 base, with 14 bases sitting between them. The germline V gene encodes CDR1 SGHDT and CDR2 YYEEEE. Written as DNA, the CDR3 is TGTGCCAGCAGCTTGACCATCTCGGGACCCCAAGAGACCCAGTACTTC. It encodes CASSLTISGPQETQYF. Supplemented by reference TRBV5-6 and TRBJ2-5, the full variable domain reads DAGVTQSPTHLIKTRGQQVTLRCSPKSGHDTVSWYQQALGQGPQFIFQYYEEEERQRGNFPDRFSGHQFPNYSSELNVNALLLGDSALYLCASSLTISGPQETQYFGPGTRLLVL.